This T cell receptor (beta chain) stems from a study of T cell responses to AZD1222 COVID-19 vaccine. Findings of the study overall: None of the repertoires were sampled until the peak T cell response had passed. Donors were mostly white British, more females; clonal diversity possibly underestimated.

This CDR3 has 15 residues. The germline V gene encodes CDR1 SGHDT and CDR2 YYEEEE. The ends lost 5 bases at V and 13 bases at J; junction bases unmatched: 13. The protocol was immunoSEQ multiplex PCR, while the TCRdb copy is restricted to in-frame clones and leaves out a portion. The sample comprises more than 130,000 clones, about nine tenths of which are singletons, and 3.4% rests with the top ten. A remark on this clone: Its antigen is unidentified.

The receptor's source is an adult in good health. Sequences were derived from peripheral blood, sampled on day 0 of AZD1222 vaccination. This sequence joins TRBV5-6 and TRBJ1-6; 9 bases align to TRBD1. The CDR3 region has the DNA TGTGCCAGCAGGTTTCGCGGGACAGGGTTTTTCCCCCTCCACTTT. Its protein is CASRFRGTGFFPLHF.